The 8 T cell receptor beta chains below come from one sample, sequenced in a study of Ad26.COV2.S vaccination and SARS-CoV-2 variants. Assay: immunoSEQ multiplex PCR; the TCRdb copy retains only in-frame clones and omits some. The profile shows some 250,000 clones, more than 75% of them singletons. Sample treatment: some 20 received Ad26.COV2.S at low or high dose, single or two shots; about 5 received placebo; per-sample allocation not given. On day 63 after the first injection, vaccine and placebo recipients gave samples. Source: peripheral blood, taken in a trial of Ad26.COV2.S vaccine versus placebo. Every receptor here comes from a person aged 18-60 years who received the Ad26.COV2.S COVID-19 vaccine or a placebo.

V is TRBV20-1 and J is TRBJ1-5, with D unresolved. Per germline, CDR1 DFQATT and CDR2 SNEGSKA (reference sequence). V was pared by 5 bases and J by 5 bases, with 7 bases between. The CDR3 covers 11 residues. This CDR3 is CSAARDQPQHF. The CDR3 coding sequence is TGCAGTGCTGCGAGGGATCAGCCCCAGCATTTT.

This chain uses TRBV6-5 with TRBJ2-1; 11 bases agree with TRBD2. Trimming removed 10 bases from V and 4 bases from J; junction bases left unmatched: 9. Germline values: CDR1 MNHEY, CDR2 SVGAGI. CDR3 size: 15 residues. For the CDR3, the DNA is TGTGCCACTCGGACTAGCGGGTCCCTTTACAATGAGCAGTTCTTC. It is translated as CATRTSGSLYNEQFF.

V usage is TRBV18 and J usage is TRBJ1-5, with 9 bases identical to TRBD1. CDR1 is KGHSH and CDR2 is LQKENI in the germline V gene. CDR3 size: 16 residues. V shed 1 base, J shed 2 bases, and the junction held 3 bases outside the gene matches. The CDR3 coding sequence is TGTGCCAGCTCACCACAGACAGGGGGTGGCAATCAGCCCCAGCATTTT. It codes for CASSPQTGGGNQPQHF.

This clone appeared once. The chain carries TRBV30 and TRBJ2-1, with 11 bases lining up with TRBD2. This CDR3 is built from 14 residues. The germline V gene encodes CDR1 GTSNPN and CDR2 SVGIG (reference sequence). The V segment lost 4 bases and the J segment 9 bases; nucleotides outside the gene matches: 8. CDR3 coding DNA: TGTGCCTGGACGATAGCGGGAGGGATCAGTGAGCAGTTCTTC. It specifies CAWTIAGGISEQFF.

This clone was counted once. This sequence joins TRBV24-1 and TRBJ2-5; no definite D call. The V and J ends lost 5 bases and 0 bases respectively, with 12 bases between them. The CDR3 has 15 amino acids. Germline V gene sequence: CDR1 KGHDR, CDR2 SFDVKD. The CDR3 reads CATSAATIYQETQYF. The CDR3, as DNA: TGTGCCACCAGTGCCGCGACGATATACCAAGAGACCCAGTACTTC.

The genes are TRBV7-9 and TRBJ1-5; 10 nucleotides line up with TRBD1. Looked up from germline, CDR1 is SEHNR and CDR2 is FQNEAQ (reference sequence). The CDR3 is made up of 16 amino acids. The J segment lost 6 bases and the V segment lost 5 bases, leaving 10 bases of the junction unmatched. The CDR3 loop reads CASSHDTGTGAQPQHF. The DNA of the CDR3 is TGTGCCAGCAGCCATGATACCGGGACAGGGGCTCAGCCCCAGCATTTT.

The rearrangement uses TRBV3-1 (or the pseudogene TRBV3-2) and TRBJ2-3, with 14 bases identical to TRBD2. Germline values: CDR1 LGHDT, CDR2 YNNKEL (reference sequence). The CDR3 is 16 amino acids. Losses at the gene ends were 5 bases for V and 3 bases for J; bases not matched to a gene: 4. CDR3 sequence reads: CASSRGLAGGTDTQYF. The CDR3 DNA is TGTGCCAGCAGCAGAGGACTAGCGGGAGGAACAGATACGCAGTATTTT.

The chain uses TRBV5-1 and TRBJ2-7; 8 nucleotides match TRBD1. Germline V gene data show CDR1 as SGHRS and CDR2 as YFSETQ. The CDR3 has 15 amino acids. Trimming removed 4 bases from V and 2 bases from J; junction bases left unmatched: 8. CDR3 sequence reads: CASSPRTGYTYEQYF. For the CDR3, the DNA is TGCGCCAGCAGCCCCCGGACAGGGTATACCTACGAGCAGTACTTC.